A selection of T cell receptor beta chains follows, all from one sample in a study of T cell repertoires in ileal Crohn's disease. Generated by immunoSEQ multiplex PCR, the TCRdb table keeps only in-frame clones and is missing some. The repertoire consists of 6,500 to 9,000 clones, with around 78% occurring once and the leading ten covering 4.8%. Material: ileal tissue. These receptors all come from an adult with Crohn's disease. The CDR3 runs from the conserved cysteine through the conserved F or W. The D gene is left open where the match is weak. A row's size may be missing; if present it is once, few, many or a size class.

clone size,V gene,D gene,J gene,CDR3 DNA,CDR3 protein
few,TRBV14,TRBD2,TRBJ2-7,TGTGCCAGCAGCCAAGTAGCGGGGATCCGCTACGAGCAGTACTTC,CASSQVAGIRYEQYF
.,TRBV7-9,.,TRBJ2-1,TGTGCCAGCAGCCCCGGGATAGGATCCTACAATGAGCAGTTCTTC,CASSPGIGSYNEQFF
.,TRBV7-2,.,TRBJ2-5,TGTGCCAGCAGCTCGACTAGAGAGACCCAGTACTTC,CASSSTRETQYF
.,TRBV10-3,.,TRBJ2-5,TGTGCCGTATCCGGAGACCAGGAGACCCAGTACTTC,CAVSGDQETQYF
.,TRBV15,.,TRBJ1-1,TGTGCCACCGTGAGTCCTATGAACACTGAAGCTTTCTTT,CATVSPMNTEAFF
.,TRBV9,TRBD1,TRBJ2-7,TGTGCCAGCAGCGTGGCAGGGGGACAGGGATCCGAGCAGTACTTC,CASSVAGGQGSEQYF
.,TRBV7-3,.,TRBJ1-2,TGTGCCAGCAGCTTAGGGGTAGGCGGGGCTTATGGCTACACCTTC,CASSLGVGGAYGYTF
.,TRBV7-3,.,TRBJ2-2,TGTGCCAGCAGCCCCCTTAACTCCCGCACCGGGGAGCTGTTTTTT,CASSPLNSRTGELFF
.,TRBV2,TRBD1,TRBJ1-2,TGTGCCAGCAGGGGGGACAGGGTAGAGGGTGGCTACACCTTC,CASRGDRVEGGYTF
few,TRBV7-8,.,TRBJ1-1,TGTGCCAGCAGCTTCGGCAGGGACACTGAAGCTTTCTTT,CASSFGRDTEAFF
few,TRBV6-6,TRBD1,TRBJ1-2,TGTGCCAGCCTTCCTACAGGGGAGTGGGGCTACACCTTC,CASLPTGEWGYTF
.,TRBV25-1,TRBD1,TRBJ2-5,TGTGCCAGCAGTGAATCCTACAGGGGTGGGGAGACCCAGTACTTC,CASSESYRGGETQYF
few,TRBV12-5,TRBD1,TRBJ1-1,TGTGCTAGTGGTTTGGTAGACAGGGGTTCTGAAGCTTTCTTT,CASGLVDRGSEAFF
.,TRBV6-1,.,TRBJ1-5,TGTGCCAGCAGTGTAAACAATCAGCCCCAGCATTTT,CASSVNNQPQHF
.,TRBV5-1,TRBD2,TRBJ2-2,TGCGCCAGCAGCTTCCTCATAGCGGGTAACACCGGGGAGCTGTTTTTT,CASSFLIAGNTGELFF
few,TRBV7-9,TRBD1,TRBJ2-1,TGTGCCAGCAGCCCCCCGCGGGGGACAGGGGTCGGCGATGAGCAGTTCTTC,CASSPPRGTGVGDEQFF
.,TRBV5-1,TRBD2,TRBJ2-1,TGCGCCAGCAGTATCCTAGCGGGAGATCAGGCACTGTTCTTC,CASSILAGDQALFF
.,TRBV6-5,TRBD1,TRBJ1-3,TGTGCCAGCAGTAGGGACAGAGCAGGTGGAAACACCATATATTTT,CASSRDRAGGNTIYF
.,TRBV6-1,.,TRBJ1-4,TGTGCCAGCAGATGGAAGCGGGGAGTTCGAGAAAAACTGTTTTTT,CASRWKRGVREKLFF
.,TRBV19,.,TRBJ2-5,TGTGCCAGTAGTATATCGGGGGTCCAAGAGACCCAGTACTTC,CASSISGVQETQYF
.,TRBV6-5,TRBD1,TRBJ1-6,TGTGCCAGCACCATCACAGGGGGCGTACCCCCCCTCCACTTT,CASTITGGVPPLHF
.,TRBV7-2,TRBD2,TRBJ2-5,TGTGCCAGCAGCGACGGGGGGGGCCCCCAAGAGACCCAGTACTTC,CASSDGGGPQETQYF
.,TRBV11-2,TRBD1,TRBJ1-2,TGTGCCAGCAGCTTAGCTGGGGACAGGGGGCACGGCTACACCTTC,CASSLAGDRGHGYTF
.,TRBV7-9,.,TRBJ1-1,TGTGCCAGCAGCCCTATTCTCTTCATGAACACTGAAGCTTTCTTT,CASSPILFMNTEAFF
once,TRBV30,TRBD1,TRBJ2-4,TGTGCCTGGACCCGGGACAGGGATAACATTCAGTACTTC,CAWTRDRDNIQYF
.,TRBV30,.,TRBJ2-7,TGTGCCTGGAGAGATGTGGGGAGAGTTCGCTACGAGCAGTACTTC,CAWRDVGRVRYEQYF
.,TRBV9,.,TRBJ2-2,TGTGCCAGCAGCGTAGGGGCCCAAAGGGAGACCGGGGAGCTGTTTTTT,CASSVGAQRETGELFF
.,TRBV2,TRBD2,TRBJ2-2,TGTGCCAGCAGTGAAAGGGCTAGCGGGAACACCGGGGAGCTGTTTTTT,CASSERASGNTGELFF
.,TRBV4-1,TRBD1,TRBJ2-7,TGCGCCAGCAGCCAATGGACAGGGACCTACGAGCAGTACTTC,CASSQWTGTYEQYF
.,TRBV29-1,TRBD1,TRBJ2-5,TGCAGCGTTGAAGTAGGGGACAGCCAAGAGACCCAGTACTTC,CSVEVGDSQETQYF
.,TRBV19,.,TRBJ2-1,TGTGCCAGTAGTATCCGGGAGTACTCCTACAATGAGCAGTTCTTC,CASSIREYSYNEQFF
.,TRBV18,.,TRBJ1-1,TGTGCCAGCTCATCGGGGGCGGGGGACACTGAAGCTTTCTTT,CASSSGAGDTEAFF
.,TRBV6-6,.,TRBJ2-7,TGTGCCAGCAGGAGACAGCTCGACGAGCAGTACTTC,CASRRQLDEQYF
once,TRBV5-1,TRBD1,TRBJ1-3,TGCGCCAGCAGCTTGGGGACAGGGGGAAACACCATATATTTT,CASSLGTGGNTIYF
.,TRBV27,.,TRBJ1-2,TGTGCCAGCAGTTTGGGGGGGCTGAAGGGCTACACCTTC,CASSLGGLKGYTF
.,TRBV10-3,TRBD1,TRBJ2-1,TGTGCCATGGGACAGGGTGGCAATGAGCAGTTCTTC,CAMGQGGNEQFF
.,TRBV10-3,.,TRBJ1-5,TGTGCCATCAGTGAGTCGAGTCGTCCCCCAGGGAACAATCAGCCCCAGCATTTT,CAISESSRPPGNNQPQHF
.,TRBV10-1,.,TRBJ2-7,TGCGCCAACCTGAGAACGGGAGATAGCTACGAGCAGTACTTC,CANLRTGDSYEQYF
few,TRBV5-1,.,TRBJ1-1,TGCGCCAGCAGCTTGGGTCAGATGAACACTGAAGCTTTCTTT,CASSLGQMNTEAFF
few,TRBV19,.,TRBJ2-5,TGTGCCAGTAGTTCAAATCAAGAGACCCAGTACTTC,CASSSNQETQYF
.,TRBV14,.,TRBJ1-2,TGTGCCAGCAGCCAGGGAGGCTATGGCTACACCTTC,CASSQGGYGYTF
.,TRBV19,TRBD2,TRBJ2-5,TGTGCCAGTAGTATTGGTACGAGGACTAGCAAAGAGACCCAGTACTTC,CASSIGTRTSKETQYF
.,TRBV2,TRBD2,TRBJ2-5,TGTGCCAGCAGTCGTACGGCTAGCGGGAGTAGAGAGACCCAGTACTTC,CASSRTASGSRETQYF
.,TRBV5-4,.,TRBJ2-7,TGTGCCAGCAGCTTTTCAGAGGGGGCCTACGAGCAGTACTTC,CASSFSEGAYEQYF
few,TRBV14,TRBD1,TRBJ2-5,TGTGCCAGCAGCCTCGGACAGGGAGGGACCCAGTACTTC,CASSLGQGGTQYF
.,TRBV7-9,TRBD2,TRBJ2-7,TGTGCCAGCAGCTTGGGACGAAGCGGGACGTCCTACGAGCAGTACTTC,CASSLGRSGTSYEQYF
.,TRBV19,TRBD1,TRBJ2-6,TGTGCCAGTACCACAGGGGGCTATGGGGCCAACGTCCTGACTTTC,CASTTGGYGANVLTF
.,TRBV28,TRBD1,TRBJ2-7,TGTGCCAGCAGTTCAGGGGGCGCGTCATTTTTTGAGCAGTACTTC,CASSSGGASFFEQYF
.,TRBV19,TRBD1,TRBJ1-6,TGTGCCAGTAGTATAGGCTCGACAGGGGGTGGTTCACCCCTCCACTTT,CASSIGSTGGGSPLHF
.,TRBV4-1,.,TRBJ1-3,TGCGCCAGCTCCTCGGCAGGGTTAAACACCATATATTTT,CASSSAGLNTIYF
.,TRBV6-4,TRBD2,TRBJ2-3,TGTGCCAGCAGTGAAAGCGGGGGAGCAGATACGCAGTATTTT,CASSESGGADTQYF
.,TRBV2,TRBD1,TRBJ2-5,TGTGCCAGCAGTGGGGGACAGTGGGGGACCCAGTACTTC,CASSGGQWGTQYF
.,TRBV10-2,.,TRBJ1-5,TGCGCCAGCAGCTGGGATGGGGCAGGCAATCAGCCCCAGCATTTT,CASSWDGAGNQPQHF
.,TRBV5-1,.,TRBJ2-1,TGCGCCAGCAGCTTGGGGAGTAGGGGCAATGAGCAGTTCTTC,CASSLGSRGNEQFF
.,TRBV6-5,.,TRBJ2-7,TGTGCCAGCAGTTCTACCCCCGACAGCTACGAGCAGTACTTC,CASSSTPDSYEQYF
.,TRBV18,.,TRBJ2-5,TGTGCCAGCTCACCGTTAAGGGACTTAAAGACCCAGTACTTC,CASSPLRDLKTQYF
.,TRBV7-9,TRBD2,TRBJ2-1,TGTGCCAGCAGCCCAAGCGGGGGAGGTGAGCAGTTCTTC,CASSPSGGGEQFF
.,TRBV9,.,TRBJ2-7,TGTGCCAGCAGCTCGAATCCTGTAGACGAGCAGTACTTC,CASSSNPVDEQYF
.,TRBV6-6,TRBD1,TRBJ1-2,TGTGCCAGCAGTGACACGACAGGGTATGGCTACACCTTC,CASSDTTGYGYTF